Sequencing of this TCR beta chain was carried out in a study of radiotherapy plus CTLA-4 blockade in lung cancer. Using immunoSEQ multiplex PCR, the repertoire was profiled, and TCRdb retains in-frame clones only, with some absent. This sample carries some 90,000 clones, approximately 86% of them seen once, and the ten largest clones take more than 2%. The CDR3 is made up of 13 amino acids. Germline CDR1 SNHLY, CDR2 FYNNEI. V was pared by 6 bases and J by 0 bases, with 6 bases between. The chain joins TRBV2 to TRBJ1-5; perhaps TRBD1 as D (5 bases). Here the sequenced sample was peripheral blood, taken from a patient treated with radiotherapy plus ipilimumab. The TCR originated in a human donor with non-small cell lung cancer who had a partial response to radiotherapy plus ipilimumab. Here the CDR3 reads CASRGDSNQPQHF. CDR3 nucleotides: TGTGCCAGCAGAGGGGATAGCAATCAGCCCCAGCATTTT.